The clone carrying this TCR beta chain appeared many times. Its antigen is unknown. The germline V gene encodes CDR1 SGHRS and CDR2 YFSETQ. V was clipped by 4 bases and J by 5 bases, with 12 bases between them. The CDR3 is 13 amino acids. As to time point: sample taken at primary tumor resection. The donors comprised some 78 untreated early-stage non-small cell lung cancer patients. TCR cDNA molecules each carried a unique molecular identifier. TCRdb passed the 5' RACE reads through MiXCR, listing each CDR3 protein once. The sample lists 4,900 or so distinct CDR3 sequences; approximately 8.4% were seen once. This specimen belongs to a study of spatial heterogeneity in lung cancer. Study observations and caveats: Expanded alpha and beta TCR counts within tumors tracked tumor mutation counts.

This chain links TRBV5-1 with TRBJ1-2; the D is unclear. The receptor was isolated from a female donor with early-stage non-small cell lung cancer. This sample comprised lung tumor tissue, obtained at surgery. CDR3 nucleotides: TGCGCCAGCAGCCGGGTCGAAGAGTATGGCTACACCTTC. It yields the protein CASSRVEEYGYTF.